This TCR beta chain was obtained from a study of blood T cell repertoires in COVID-19. Trimming took 4 bases from V and 4 from J; bases not matched to a gene: 2. This CDR3 comprises 14 residues. Germline V lookup: CDR1 SGHRS, CDR2 YFSETQ. Clones were sequenced by immunoSEQ multiplex PCR, and TCRdb holds only the in-frame ones, with some missing. The profile covers 350,000 or so clones, with roughly 89% appearing a single time and 6.5% taken by the ten largest. Regarding this clone: The sample has other DNA sequences that encode this CDR3 too.

This receptor was obtained from a man between 18 and 35 years old with active or convalescent COVID-19. Sequences were obtained from peripheral blood. The chain is built from TRBV5-1 and TRBJ1-4; 9 positions agree with TRBD1. The CDR3 nucleotides are TGCGCCAGCAGCCTGGGACAGGGTAATGAAAAACTGTTTTTT. Its protein is CASSLGQGNEKLFF.